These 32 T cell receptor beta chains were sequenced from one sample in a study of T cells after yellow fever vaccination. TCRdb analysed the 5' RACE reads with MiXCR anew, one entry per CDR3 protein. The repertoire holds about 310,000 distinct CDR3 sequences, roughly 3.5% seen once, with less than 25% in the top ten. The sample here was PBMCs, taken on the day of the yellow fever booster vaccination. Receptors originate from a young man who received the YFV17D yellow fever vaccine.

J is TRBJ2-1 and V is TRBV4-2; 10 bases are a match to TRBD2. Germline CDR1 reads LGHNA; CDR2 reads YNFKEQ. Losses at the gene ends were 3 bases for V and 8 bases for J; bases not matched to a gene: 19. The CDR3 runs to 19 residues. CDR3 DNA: TGTGCCAGCAGCCATAAAGGTGGGCTAGCGGGGGACGGGCCTGATGAGCAGTTCTTC. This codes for CASSHKGGLAGDGPDEQFF.

CDR3 sequence reads: CAISPRVSGGEQFF. CDR3 DNA: TGTGCCATCAGCCCCCGGGTTTCCGGGGGTGAGCAGTTCTTC. V and J are TRBV10-3 and TRBJ2-1; D perhaps matches TRBD2 (6 bases). CDR3 length: 14 amino acids. The germline V gene has CDR1 ENHRY and CDR2 SYGVKD. Trimming removed 6 bases from V and 9 bases from J, with 18 bases in between.

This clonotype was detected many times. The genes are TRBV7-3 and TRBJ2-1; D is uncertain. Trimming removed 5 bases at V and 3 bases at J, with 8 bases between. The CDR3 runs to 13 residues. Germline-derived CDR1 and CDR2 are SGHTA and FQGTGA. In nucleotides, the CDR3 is TGTGCCAGCAGCGTCAACTACTACAATGAGCAGTTCTTC. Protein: CASSVNYYNEQFF.

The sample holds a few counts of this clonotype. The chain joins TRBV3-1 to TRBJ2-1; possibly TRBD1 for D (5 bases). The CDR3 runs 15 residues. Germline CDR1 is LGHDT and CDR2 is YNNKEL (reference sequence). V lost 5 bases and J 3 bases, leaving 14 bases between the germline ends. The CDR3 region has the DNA TGTGCCAGCAGCTTTGGGGCCGGGCACTACAATGAGCAGTTCTTC. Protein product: CASSFGAGHYNEQFF.

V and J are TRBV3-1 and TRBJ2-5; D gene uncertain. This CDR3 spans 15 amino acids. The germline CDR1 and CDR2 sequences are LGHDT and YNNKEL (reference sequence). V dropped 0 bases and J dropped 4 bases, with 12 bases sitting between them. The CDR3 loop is CASSQEVSGGETQYF. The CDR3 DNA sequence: TGTGCCAGCAGCCAAGAAGTGTCGGGTGGAGAGACCCAGTACTTC.

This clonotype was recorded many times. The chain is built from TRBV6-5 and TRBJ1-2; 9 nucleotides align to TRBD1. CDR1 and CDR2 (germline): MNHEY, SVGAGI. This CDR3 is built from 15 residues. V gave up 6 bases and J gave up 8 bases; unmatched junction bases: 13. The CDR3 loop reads CASSQTNWDREGYTF. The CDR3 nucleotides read TGTGCCAGCAGCCAAACCAATTGGGACAGGGAAGGCTACACCTTC.

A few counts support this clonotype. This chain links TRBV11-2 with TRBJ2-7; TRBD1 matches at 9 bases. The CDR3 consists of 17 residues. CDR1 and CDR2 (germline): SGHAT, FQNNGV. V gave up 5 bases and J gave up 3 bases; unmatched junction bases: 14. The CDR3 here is CASSPRLGQGKLYEQYV. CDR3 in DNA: TGTGCCAGCAGCCCCCGTCTGGGACAGGGAAAGCTCTACGAGCAGTACGTC.

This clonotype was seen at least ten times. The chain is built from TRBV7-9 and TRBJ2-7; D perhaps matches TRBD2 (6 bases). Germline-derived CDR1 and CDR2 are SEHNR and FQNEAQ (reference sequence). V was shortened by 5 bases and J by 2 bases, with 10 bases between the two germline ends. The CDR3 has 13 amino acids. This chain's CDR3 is CASSRGTTYEQYF. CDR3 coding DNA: TGTGCCAGCAGCCGGGGGACCACCTACGAGCAGTACTTC.

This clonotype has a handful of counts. The CDR3 DNA is TGCAGTGCTAGACGGGGGAGGACGTCCTATAATTCACCCCTCCACTTT. This codes for CSARRGRTSYNSPLHF. This chain connects TRBV20-1 to TRBJ1-6, with D possibly matching TRBD1 (5 bases). The CDR3 consists of 16 residues. CDR1 is DFQATT, CDR2 SNEGSKA, per germline (reference sequence). Trimming removed 2 bases at V and 1 base at J, with 12 bases between.

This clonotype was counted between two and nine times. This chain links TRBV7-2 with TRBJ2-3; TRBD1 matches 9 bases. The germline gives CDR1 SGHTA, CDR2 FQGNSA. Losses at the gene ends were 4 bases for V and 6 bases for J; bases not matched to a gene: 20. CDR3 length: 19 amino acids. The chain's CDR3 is CASSSPSTGTGTVGDTQYF. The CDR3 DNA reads TGTGCCAGCAGCTCCCCCTCCACCGGGACAGGGACCGTGGGCGATACGCAGTATTTT.

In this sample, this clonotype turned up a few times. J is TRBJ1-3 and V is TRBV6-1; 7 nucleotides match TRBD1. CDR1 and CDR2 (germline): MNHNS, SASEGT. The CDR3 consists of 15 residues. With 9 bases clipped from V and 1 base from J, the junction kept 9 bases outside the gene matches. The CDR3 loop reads CASPGQTVSGNTIYF. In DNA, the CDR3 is TGTGCCAGTCCGGGACAGACTGTATCTGGAAACACCATATATTTT.

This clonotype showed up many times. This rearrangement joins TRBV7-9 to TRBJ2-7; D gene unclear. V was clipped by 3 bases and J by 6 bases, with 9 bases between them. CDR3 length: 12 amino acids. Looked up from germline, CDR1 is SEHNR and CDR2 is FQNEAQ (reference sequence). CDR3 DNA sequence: TGTGCCAGCAGCTTTTTATCCGGCGAGCAGTACGTC. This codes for CASSFLSGEQYV.

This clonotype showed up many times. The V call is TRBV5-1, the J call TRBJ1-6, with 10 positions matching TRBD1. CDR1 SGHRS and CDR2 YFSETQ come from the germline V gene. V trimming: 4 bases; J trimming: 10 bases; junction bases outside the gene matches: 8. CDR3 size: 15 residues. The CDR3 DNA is TGCGCCAGCAGCCCGAAGGGGACAGGGGCCTCACCCCTCCACTTT. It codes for CASSPKGTGASPLHF.

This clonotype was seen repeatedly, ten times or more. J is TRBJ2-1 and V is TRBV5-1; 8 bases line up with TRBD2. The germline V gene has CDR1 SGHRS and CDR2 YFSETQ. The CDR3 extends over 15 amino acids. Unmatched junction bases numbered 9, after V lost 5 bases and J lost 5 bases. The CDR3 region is CASRETGGLDNEQFF. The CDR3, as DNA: TGCGCCAGCAGGGAGACGGGGGGGCTCGACAATGAGCAGTTCTTC.

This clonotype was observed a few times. CDR3 amino acids: CASSQPPTSGGWNEQFF. The DNA of the CDR3 is TGTGCCAGCAGCCAGCCCCCGACTAGCGGGGGTTGGAATGAGCAGTTCTTC. The chain employs TRBV7-2 and TRBJ2-1, with 12 bases lining up with TRBD2. Germline V gene sequence: CDR1 SGHTA, CDR2 FQGNSA. This CDR3 comprises 17 residues. J was trimmed by 7 bases and V by 5 bases; bases with no gene match: 12.

The DNA of the CDR3 is TGTGCCAGCCACCCGGGGGTAAACACTGAAGCTTTCTTT. Protein: CASHPGVNTEAFF. The chain employs TRBV7-2 and TRBJ1-1; D possibly corresponds to TRBD1 (5 bases). V was clipped by 8 bases and J by 2 bases, with 12 bases between them. Germline assignment: CDR1 SGHTA and CDR2 FQGNSA. This CDR3 spans 13 amino acids.

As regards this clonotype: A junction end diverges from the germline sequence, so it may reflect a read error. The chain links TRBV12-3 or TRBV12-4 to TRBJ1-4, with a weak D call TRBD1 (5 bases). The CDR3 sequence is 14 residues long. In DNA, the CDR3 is TGTGCCAGCAGCCCGGGGGGGTATTGGGTTGCCCCCCTTTTT. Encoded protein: CASSPGGYWVAPLF.

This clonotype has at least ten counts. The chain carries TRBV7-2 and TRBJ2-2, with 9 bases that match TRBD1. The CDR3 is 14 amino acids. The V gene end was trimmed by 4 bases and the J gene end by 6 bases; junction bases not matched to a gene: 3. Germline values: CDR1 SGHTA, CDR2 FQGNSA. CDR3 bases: TGTGCCAGCAGCTATAGGACAGGGGCCGGGGAGCTGTTTTTT. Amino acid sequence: CASSYRTGAGELFF. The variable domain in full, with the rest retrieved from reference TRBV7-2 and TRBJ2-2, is GAGVSQSPSNKVTEKGKDVELRCDPISGHTALYWYRQSLGQGLEFLIYFQGNSAPDKSGLPSDRFSAERTGGSVSTLTIQRTQQEDSAVYLCASSYRTGAGELFFGEGSRLTVL.

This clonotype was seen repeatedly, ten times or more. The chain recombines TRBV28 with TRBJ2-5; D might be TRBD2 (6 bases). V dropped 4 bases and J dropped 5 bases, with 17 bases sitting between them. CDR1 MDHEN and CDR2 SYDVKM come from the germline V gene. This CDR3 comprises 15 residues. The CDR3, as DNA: TGTGCCAGCAGTTACCTCCGGGGCCGGGGGGAGACCCAGTACTTC. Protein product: CASSYLRGRGETQYF.

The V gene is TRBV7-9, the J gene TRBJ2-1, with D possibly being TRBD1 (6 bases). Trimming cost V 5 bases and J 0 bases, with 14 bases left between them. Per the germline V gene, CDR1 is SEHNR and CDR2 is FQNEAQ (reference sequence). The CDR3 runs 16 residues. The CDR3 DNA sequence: TGTGCCAGCAGCCCAGAAGGGGGAAGCTCCTACAATGAGCAGTTCTTC. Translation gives CASSPEGGSSYNEQFF.

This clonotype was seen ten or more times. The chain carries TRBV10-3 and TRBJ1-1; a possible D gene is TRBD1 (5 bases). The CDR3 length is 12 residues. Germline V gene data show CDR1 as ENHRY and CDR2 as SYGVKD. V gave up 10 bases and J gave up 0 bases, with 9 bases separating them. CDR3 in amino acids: CATGGLNTEAFF. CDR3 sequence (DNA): TGTGCCACCGGGGGGTTGAACACTGAAGCTTTCTTT.

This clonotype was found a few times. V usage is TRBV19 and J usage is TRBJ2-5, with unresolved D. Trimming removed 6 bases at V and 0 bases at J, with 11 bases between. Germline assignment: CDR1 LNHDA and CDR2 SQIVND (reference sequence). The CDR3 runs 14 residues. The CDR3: CASRAGLDQETQYF. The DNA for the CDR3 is TGTGCCAGTAGGGCAGGATTGGACCAAGAGACCCAGTACTTC.

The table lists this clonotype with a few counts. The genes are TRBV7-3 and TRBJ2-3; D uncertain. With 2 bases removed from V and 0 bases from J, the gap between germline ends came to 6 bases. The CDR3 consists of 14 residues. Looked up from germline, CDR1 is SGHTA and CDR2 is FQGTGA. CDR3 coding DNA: TGTGCCAGCAGCTTATCGCAAAGCACAGATACGCAGTATTTT. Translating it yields CASSLSQSTDTQYF.

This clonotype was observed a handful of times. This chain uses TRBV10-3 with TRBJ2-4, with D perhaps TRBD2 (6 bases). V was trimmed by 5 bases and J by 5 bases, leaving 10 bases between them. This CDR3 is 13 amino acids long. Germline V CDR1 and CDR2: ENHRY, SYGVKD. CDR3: CAISLGGENIQYF. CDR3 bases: TGTGCCATCAGTTTGGGGGGTGAAAACATTCAGTACTTC.

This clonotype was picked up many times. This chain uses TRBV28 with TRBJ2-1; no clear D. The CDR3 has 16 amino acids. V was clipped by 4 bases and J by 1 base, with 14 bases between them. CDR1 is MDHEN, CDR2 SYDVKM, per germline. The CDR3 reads CASSSVPRTSYNEQFF. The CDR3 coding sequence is TGTGCCAGCAGTTCCGTCCCCAGGACGTCCTACAATGAGCAGTTCTTC.

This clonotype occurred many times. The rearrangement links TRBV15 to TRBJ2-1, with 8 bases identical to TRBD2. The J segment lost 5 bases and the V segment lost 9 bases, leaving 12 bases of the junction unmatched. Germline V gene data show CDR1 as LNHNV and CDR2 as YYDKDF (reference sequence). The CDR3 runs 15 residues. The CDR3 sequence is CATRKRRGVNNEQFF. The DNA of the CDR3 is TGTGCCACGAGAAAAAGGCGGGGGGTAAACAATGAGCAGTTCTTC. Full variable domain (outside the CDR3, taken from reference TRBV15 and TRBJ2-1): DAMVIQNPRYQVTQFGKPVTLSCSQTLNHNVMYWYQQKSSQAPKLLFHYYDKDFNNEADTPDNFQSRRPNTSFCFLDIRSPGLGDTAMYLCATRKRRGVNNEQFFGPGTRLTVL.

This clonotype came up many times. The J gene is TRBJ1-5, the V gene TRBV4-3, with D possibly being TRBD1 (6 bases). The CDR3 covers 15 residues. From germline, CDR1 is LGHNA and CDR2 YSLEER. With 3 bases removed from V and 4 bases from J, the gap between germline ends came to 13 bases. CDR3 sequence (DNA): TGCGCCAGCAGCCAGGACAGTGGGGCGAATCAGCCCCAGCATTTT. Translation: CASSQDSGANQPQHF.

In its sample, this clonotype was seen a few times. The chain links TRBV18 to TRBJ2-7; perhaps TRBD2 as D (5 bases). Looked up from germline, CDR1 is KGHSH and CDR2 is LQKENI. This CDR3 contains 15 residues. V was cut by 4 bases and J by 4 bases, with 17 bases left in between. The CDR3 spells CASSLDQSPGYEQYV. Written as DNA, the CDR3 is TGTGCCAGCTCACTCGACCAAAGCCCGGGGTACGAGCAGTACGTC.

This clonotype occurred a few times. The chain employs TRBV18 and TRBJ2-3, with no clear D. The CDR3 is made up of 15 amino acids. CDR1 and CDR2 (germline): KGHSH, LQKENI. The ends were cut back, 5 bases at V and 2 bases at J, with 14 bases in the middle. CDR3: CASSTFDNPTDTQYF. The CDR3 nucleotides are TGTGCCAGCTCAACTTTCGACAACCCCACAGATACGCAGTATTTT.

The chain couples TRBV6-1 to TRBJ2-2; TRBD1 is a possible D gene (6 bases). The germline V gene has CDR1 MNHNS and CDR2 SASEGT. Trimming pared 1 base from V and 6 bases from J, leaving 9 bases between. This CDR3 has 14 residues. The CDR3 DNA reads TGTGCCAGCAGTGAAGTAGGGGGTGCCGGGGAGCTGTTTTTT. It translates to CASSEVGGAGELFF.

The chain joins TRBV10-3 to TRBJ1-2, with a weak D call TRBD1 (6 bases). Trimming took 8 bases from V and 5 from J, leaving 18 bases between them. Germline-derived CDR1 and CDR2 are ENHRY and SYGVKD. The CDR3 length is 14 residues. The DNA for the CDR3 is TGTGCCATCGGTAGGGGGGCGTCAGAGTATGGCTACACCTTC. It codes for CAIGRGASEYGYTF.

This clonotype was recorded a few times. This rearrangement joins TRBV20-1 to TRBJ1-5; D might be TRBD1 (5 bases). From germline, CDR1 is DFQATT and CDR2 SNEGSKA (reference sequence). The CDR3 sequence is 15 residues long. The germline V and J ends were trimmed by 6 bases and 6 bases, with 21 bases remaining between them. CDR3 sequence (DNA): TGCAGTGCGGGGGAGGCATATGGTCGTGGTCAGCCCCAGCATTTT. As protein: CSAGEAYGRGQPQHF.